The 2 T cell receptor beta chains reported below all come from one sample, sequenced in a study of identical twins. TCRdb called the 5' RACE reads again in MiXCR, with one record for every CDR3 protein. This table holds some 1,600,000 distinct CDR3 sequences, around 33% found once. Sequencing was carried out using cord blood. All receptors come from a newborn girl in good health.

A remark on this clonotype: Its ends do not fully match the called genes, so a read error is possible. V and J are TRBV3-1 and TRBJ2-5, with 9 bases fitting TRBD2. The CDR3 totals 18 residues. Germline assignment: CDR1 LGHDT and CDR2 YNNKEL (reference sequence). The CDR3 protein is CASSQGAAGGLSKETQYF. The CDR3 DNA reads as TGTGCCAGTAGCCAAGGTGCTGCGGGGGGGCTATCGAAAGAGACCCAGTACTTC.

The gene calls are TRBV6-1 and TRBJ2-1; possibly TRBD1 or TRBD2 for D (5 bases each). Per the germline V gene, CDR1 is MNHNS and CDR2 is SASEGT. Between the trimmed V and J ends, which lost 5 bases and 7 bases, there was a span of 36 bases. The CDR3 contains 21 residues. As DNA, the CDR3 is TGTGCCAGCAGTCGAAGAATCGCCGGGACGGCGAATTATAGCTCAAGGAATGAGCAGTTCTTC. Translation: CASSRRIAGTANYSSRNEQFF.